This is a list of T cell receptor beta chains from one sample in a study of shared clonotypes between healthy human individuals. The method was immunoSEQ multiplex PCR; TCRdb's version includes in-frame clones alone and lacks a portion of them. This sample has 1.6 million or so clones, with approximately 98.5% found just once. Sequenced: naive CD4+ T cells sorted from blood. Receptors originate from a man younger than 45 in good health. Each CDR3 is given with its conserved first and last residue. The D gene is left open where the match is weak. Clone sizes are given selectively: once, few, many, or a class where the clone is expanded.

abundance: once; j_gene: TRBJ2-1; d_gene: TRBD2; v_gene: TRBV5-1; CDR3aa: CASSPRTSGTSYNEQFF; CDR3nt: TGCGCCAGCAGCCCCAGGACTAGCGGGACCTCCTACAATGAGCAGTTCTTC
abundance: -; j_gene: TRBJ2-7; d_gene: -; v_gene: TRBV27; CDR3aa: CASSVTRNYEQYF; CDR3nt: TGTGCCAGCAGTGTGACTAGGAACTACGAGCAGTACTTC
abundance: -; j_gene: TRBJ2-4; d_gene: TRBD1; v_gene: TRBV4-1; CDR3aa: CASSQDFWPGQGGTPQYF; CDR3nt: TGCGCCAGCAGCCAAGATTTTTGGCCAGGACAGGGCGGGACGCCACAGTACTTC
abundance: -; j_gene: TRBJ2-7; d_gene: -; v_gene: TRBV5-4; CDR3aa: CASSFGGPAFEQYF; CDR3nt: TGTGCCAGCAGCTTCGGGGGGCCGGCCTTCGAGCAGTACTTC
abundance: few; j_gene: TRBJ2-6; d_gene: TRBD2; v_gene: TRBV5-1; CDR3aa: CASSPGTSGRAAGANVLTF; CDR3nt: TGCGCCAGCAGCCCCGGGACTAGCGGGAGGGCCGCTGGGGCCAACGTCCTGACTTTC
abundance: -; j_gene: TRBJ2-5; d_gene: TRBD1; v_gene: TRBV27; CDR3aa: CASSLNRGVGETQYF; CDR3nt: TGTGCCAGCAGTCTTAACAGGGGAGTAGGAGAGACCCAGTACTTC
abundance: -; j_gene: TRBJ1-5; d_gene: -; v_gene: TRBV27; CDR3aa: CASSPGGGQPQHF; CDR3nt: TGTGCCAGCAGTCCGGGGGGTGGTCAGCCCCAGCATTTT
abundance: once; j_gene: TRBJ2-1; d_gene: TRBD2; v_gene: TRBV5-1; CDR3aa: CASSIAGGLANEQFF; CDR3nt: TGCGCCAGCAGCATAGCGGGAGGGCTGGCCAATGAGCAGTTCTTC
abundance: -; j_gene: TRBJ1-1; d_gene: -; v_gene: TRBV9; CDR3aa: CASSGFGNNTEAFF; CDR3nt: TGTGCCAGCAGCGGCTTTGGGAATAACACTGAAGCTTTCTTT
abundance: -; j_gene: TRBJ2-3; d_gene: -; v_gene: TRBV9; CDR3aa: CASTVVWTQATDTQYF; CDR3nt: TGTGCCAGCACCGTGGTATGGACCCAGGCCACAGATACGCAGTATTTT
abundance: -; j_gene: TRBJ2-1; d_gene: -; v_gene: TRBV4-1; CDR3aa: CASSPTGTSYNEQFF; CDR3nt: TGCGCCAGCAGTCCCACCGGGACGTCCTACAATGAGCAGTTCTTC
abundance: -; j_gene: TRBJ1-2; d_gene: TRBD1; v_gene: TRBV9; CDR3aa: CASSHDRAPGYTF; CDR3nt: TGTGCCAGCAGCCACGACAGGGCTCCTGGCTACACCTTC
abundance: -; j_gene: TRBJ1-3; d_gene: TRBD1; v_gene: TRBV15; CDR3aa: CATSRERTGLYTIYF; CDR3nt: TGTGCCACCAGCAGAGAAAGGACAGGCTTATACACCATATATTTT
abundance: -; j_gene: TRBJ2-5; d_gene: TRBD2; v_gene: TRBV2; CDR3aa: CASSEREGFGVTQYF; CDR3nt: TGTGCCAGCAGTGAACGGGAGGGGTTCGGAGTGACCCAGTACTTC
abundance: -; j_gene: TRBJ2-1; d_gene: -; v_gene: TRBV9; CDR3aa: CASSVVVGNEQFF; CDR3nt: TGTGCCAGCAGCGTAGTGGTAGGGAATGAGCAGTTCTTC
abundance: -; j_gene: TRBJ2-7; d_gene: -; v_gene: TRBV5-1; CDR3aa: CASSLGGTATYEQYF; CDR3nt: TGCGCCAGCAGCTTGGGCGGGACAGCAACCTACGAGCAGTACTTC
abundance: once; j_gene: TRBJ2-1; d_gene: -; v_gene: TRBV7-3; CDR3aa: CASSLGLAYNEQFF; CDR3nt: TGTGCCAGCAGCCTGGGGCTCGCCTACAATGAGCAGTTCTTC
abundance: -; j_gene: TRBJ2-1; d_gene: -; v_gene: TRBV5-6; CDR3aa: CASSLRVLAYNEQFF; CDR3nt: TGTGCCAGCAGCTTGCGGGTTTTGGCCTACAATGAGCAGTTCTTC
abundance: -; j_gene: TRBJ1-1; d_gene: -; v_gene: TRBV20-1; CDR3aa: CSARMGTEAFF; CDR3nt: TGCAGTGCTAGAATGGGCACTGAAGCTTTCTTT
abundance: -; j_gene: TRBJ2-2; d_gene: -; v_gene: TRBV5-4; CDR3aa: CASSPGPSGELFF; CDR3nt: TGTGCCAGCAGCCCCGGACCCTCAGGGGAGCTGTTTTTT
abundance: -; j_gene: TRBJ1-4; d_gene: -; v_gene: TRBV4-1; CDR3aa: CASSQLGLGNEKLFF; CDR3nt: TGCGCCAGCAGCCAATTAGGGTTAGGGAATGAAAAACTGTTTTTT
abundance: -; j_gene: TRBJ2-1; d_gene: TRBD2; v_gene: TRBV28; CDR3aa: CASSLLAGGEQFF; CDR3nt: TGTGCCAGCAGTTTGTTAGCGGGAGGTGAGCAGTTCTTC
abundance: -; j_gene: TRBJ2-5; d_gene: -; v_gene: TRBV11-2; CDR3aa: CASSLPSLRQETQYF; CDR3nt: TGTGCCAGCAGCTTACCTTCCCTACGTCAAGAGACCCAGTACTTC
abundance: -; j_gene: TRBJ2-2; d_gene: -; v_gene: TRBV18; CDR3aa: CASSPQLALPTGELFF; CDR3nt: TGTGCCAGCTCACCACAACTAGCCCTACCCACCGGGGAGCTGTTTTTT
abundance: -; j_gene: TRBJ2-5; d_gene: -; v_gene: TRBV5-1; CDR3aa: CASSWGGQAQTQYF; CDR3nt: TGCGCCAGCAGCTGGGGGGGACAGGCCCAGACCCAGTACTTC
abundance: -; j_gene: TRBJ2-2; d_gene: -; v_gene: TRBV5-1; CDR3aa: CASSQDPNPGELFF; CDR3nt: TGCGCCAGCAGCCAGGACCCGAATCCCGGGGAGCTGTTTTTT
abundance: -; j_gene: TRBJ2-1; d_gene: TRBD2; v_gene: TRBV7-6; CDR3aa: CASSPREFASGRVHNEQFF; CDR3nt: TGTGCCAGCAGCCCACGAGAATTTGCTAGCGGGAGAGTGCACAATGAGCAGTTCTTC